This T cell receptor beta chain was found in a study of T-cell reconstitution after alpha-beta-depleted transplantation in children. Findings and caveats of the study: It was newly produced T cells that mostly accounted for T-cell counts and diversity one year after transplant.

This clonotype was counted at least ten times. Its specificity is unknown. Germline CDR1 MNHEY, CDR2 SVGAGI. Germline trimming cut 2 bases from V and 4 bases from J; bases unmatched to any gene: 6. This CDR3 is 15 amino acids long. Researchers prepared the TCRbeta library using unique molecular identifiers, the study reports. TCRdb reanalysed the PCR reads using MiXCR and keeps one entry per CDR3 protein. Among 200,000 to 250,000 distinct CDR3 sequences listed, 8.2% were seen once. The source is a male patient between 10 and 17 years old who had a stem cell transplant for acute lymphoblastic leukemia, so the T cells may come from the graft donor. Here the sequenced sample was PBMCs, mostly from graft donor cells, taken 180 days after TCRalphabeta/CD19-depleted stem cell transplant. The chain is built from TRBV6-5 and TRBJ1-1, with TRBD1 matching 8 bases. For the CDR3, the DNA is TGTGCCAGCAGTTACGTCAGGGGGCGGGGCACTGAAGCTTTCTTT. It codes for CASSYVRGRGTEAFF.